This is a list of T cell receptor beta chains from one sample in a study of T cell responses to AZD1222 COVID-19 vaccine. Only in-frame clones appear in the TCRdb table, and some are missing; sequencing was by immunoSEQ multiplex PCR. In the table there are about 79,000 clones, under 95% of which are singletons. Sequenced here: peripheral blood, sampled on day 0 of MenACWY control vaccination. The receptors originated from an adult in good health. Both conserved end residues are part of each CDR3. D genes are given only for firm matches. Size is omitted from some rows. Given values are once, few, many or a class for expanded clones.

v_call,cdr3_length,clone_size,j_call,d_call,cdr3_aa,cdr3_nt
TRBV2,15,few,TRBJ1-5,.,CASRGVRGSNQPQHF,TGTGCCAGCAGGGGGGTGAGGGGGAGCAATCAGCCCCAGCATTTT
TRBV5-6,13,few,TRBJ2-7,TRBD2,CASSPGTSREQYF,TGTGCCAGCAGCCCTGGGACTAGTCGCGAGCAGTACTTC
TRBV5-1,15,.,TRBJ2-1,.,CASSRDLVSYNEQFF,TGCGCCAGCAGCAGGGACCTAGTATCCTACAATGAGCAGTTCTTC
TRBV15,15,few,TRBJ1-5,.,CATSRSRRENQPQHF,TGTGCCACCAGCAGATCCCGACGGGAGAATCAGCCCCAGCATTTT
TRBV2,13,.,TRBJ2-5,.,CASSGQGGETQYF,TGTGCCAGCAGTGGACAGGGAGGGGAGACCCAGTACTTC
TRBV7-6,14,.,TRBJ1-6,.,CASSTGQFISPLHF,TGTGCCAGCAGCACAGGACAGTTCATTTCACCCCTCCACTTT
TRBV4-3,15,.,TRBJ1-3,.,CASSQEYGLRNTIYF,TGCGCCAGCAGCCAAGAATACGGTCTTAGGAACACCATATATTTT
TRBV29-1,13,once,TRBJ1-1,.,CSVVTAMNTEAFF,TGCAGCGTTGTTACGGCCATGAACACTGAAGCTTTCTTT
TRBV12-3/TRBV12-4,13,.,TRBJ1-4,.,CASSGLTNEKLFF,TGTGCCAGCAGTGGGTTAACTAATGAAAAACTGTTTTTT
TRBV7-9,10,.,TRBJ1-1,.,CASSLAEAFF,TGTGCCAGCAGCTTAGCTGAAGCTTTCTTT
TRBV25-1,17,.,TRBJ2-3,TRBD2,CASSFSASGGPTDTQYF,TGTGCCAGCAGTTTCTCGGCTAGCGGGGGCCCCACAGATACGCAGTATTTT
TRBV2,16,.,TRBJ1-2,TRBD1,CASTRGGGQRDYGYTF,TGTGCCAGCACACGGGGTGGGGGACAGAGGGACTATGGCTACACCTTC
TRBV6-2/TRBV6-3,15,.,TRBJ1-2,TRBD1,CASSTGTGGRYGYTF,TGTGCCAGCAGTACCGGGACAGGGGGAAGGTATGGCTACACCTTC
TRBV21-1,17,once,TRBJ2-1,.,CASSPHPQRGPYNEQFF,TGTGCCAGCAGCCCCCATCCTCAGCGGGGGCCCTACAATGAGCAGTTCTTC
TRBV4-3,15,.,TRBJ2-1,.,CASSPETGYNNEQFF,TGCGCCAGCAGCCCGGAGACAGGTTATAACAATGAGCAGTTCTTC
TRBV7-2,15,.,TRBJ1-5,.,CASSVGGNNNQPQHF,TGTGCCAGCAGCGTAGGGGGGAACAACAATCAGCCCCAGCATTTT
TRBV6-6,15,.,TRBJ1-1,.,CASSYSIAVNTEAFF,TGTGCCAGCAGTTACTCTATCGCAGTGAACACTGAAGCTTTCTTT
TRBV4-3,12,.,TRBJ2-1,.,CASSRSRNEQFF,TGCGCCAGCAGCCGGAGTAGGAATGAGCAGTTCTTC
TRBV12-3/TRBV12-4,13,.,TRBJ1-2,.,CASSQDRNYGYTF,TGTGCCAGCAGTCAAGACAGGAACTATGGCTACACCTTC
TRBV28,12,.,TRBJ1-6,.,CASSRSNSPLHF,TGTGCCAGCAGCAGGAGTAATTCACCCCTCCACTTT
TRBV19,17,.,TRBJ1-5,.,CASSITRGRLSNQPQHF,TGTGCCAGTAGTATAACCCGGGGGCGTCTGAGCAATCAGCCCCAGCATTTT
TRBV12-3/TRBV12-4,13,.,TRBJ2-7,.,CASTLAGTYEQYF,TGTGCCAGCACACTAGCCGGTACCTACGAGCAGTACTTC
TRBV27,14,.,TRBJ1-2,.,CASSPQVANYGYTF,TGTGCCAGCAGTCCTCAGGTGGCTAACTATGGCTACACCTTC
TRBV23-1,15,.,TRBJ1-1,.,CASSLLRGLNTEAFF,TGCGCCAGCAGTCTTCTAAGAGGGCTGAACACTGAAGCTTTCTTT
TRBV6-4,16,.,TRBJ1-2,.,CASSPQTDPTIYGYTF,TGTGCCAGCAGTCCCCAGACAGACCCTACGATATATGGCTACACCTTC